The following is a T cell receptor beta chain sequence with its context. CDR1 is SNHLY, CDR2 FYNNEI, per germline. This CDR3 region has 13 residues. V lost 8 bases, J lost 4 bases, and 7 bases stayed unmatched. This sample is drawn from a study of identical twins. One entry per CDR3 protein, called by TCRdb with MiXCR from the 5' RACE reads. This table holds about 480,000 distinct CDR3 sequences, 11% to 15% found once. These data were also reused for a study on yellow fever vaccine responses in identical twins.

Sequencing input: CD4+ T cells sorted from blood. This chain connects TRBV2 to TRBJ2-7; TRBD2 matches at 8 bases. The origin of this receptor is a woman younger than 35 in good health. Written as DNA, the CDR3 is TGTGCCAGCCACGGGGTAGCGGGATACGAGCAGTACTTC. Its translation: CASHGVAGYEQYF.